This TCR beta chain originates from a study of blood T cell repertoires in COVID-19. Study details: Acute and convalescent COVID-19 samples came from the United States, Italy and Spain. PBMCs, B-cell-depleted T cells, or T cells were the source of the cDNA or gDNA that made up the material.

In the original processing: Counts of nucleated cells, estimated from reference gene primer amplification, were obtained. The protocol was immunoSEQ multiplex PCR, while the TCRdb copy is restricted to in-frame clones and leaves out a portion. D and trimming were read from the DNA, whereas the V and J calls and clone size are those reported in that table. The table lists 150,000 to 200,000 clones, around nine tenths of them singletons. The TCR was taken from a woman younger than 30 who had recovered from COVID-19. The source material was peripheral blood.

The CDR3 spells CASSPEGHPSSYEQYF. As DNA, the CDR3 is TGTGCCAGCAGCCCGGAAGGACACCCAAGCTCCTACGAGCAGTACTTC. J is TRBJ2-7 and V is TRBV14; tentatively, D is TRBD1 (5 bases). The germline V gene encodes CDR1 SGHDN and CDR2 FVKESK. The CDR3 runs to 16 residues. V was cut by 4 bases and J by 0 bases, with 16 bases left in between.